A single sample gave rise to the 7 T cell receptor beta chains below, sequenced in a study of T cells expressing NK-cell markers. For each CDR3 protein, TCRdb gives one entry from its re-call of the 5' RACE reads, without DNA. This table lists around 380,000 distinct CDR3 sequences. The sequenced sample consisted of blood T cells: a sorted CD56 or NKG2C T cell subset, CD4+ or CD8+ T cells, or bulk PBMC T cells (not recorded which). Receptors originate from a woman aged 45-65 years in good health.

The rearrangement joins TRBV9 to TRBJ2-1; TCRdb names TRBD2, which stays unverified in the absence of DNA. Germline V lookup: CDR1 SGDLS, CDR2 YYNGEE. The CDR3 length is 15 residues. The CDR3 is CASSVGAGDTYEQFF.

This chain connects TRBV12-3 or TRBV12-4 to TRBJ1-2; TCRdb reports TRBD1, a call that lacks DNA to check it against. This CDR3 contains 16 residues. The CDR3 protein is CASSLVERAPNYGYTF.

The CDR3 is CASSAPNRGSETQYF. The chain employs TRBV7-9 and TRBJ2-5; absent DNA, TCRdb's TRBD1 call cannot be checked. This CDR3 contains 15 residues. Germline V gives CDR1 SEHNR, CDR2 FQNEAQ (reference sequence).

The rearrangement links TRBV5-1 to TRBJ2-1. This CDR3 has 16 residues. The germline gives CDR1 SGHRS, CDR2 YFSETQ. The CDR3 sequence is CASSLSPLESYNEQFF.

V is TRBV10-3 and J is TRBJ2-2; the TCRdb call, TRBD1, lacks DNA for checking. Germline CDR1 and CDR2: ENHRY and SYGVKD. The CDR3 has 17 residues. CDR3 residues: CAISESGQGSNTGELFF.

The chain employs TRBV29-1 and TRBJ2-7; TCRdb designates TRBD1, a call that cannot be tested without DNA. Germline assignment: CDR1 SQVTM and CDR2 ANQGSEA. This CDR3 region has 14 residues. Here the CDR3 reads CSVVTGNRFSEQYF.

This chain connects TRBV7-9 to TRBJ2-3; the D call from TCRdb, TRBD1, cannot be confirmed without DNA. Germline CDR1 is SEHNR and CDR2 is FQNEAQ (reference sequence). The CDR3 has 15 amino acids. CDR3 sequence reads: CASTRATGSSDTQYF.